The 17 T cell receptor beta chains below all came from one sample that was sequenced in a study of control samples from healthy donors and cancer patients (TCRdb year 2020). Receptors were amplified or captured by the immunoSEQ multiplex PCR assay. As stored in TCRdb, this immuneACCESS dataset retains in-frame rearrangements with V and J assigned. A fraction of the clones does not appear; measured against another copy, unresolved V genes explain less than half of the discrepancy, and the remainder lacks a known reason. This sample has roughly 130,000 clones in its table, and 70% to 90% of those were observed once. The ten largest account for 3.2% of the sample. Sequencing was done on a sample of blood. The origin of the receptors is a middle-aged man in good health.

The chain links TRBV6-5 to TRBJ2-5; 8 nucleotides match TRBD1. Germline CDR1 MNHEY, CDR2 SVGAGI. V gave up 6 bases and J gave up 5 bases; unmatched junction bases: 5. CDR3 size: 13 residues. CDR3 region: CASRRTGSETQYF. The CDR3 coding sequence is TGTGCCAGCAGAAGGACAGGGTCGGAGACCCAGTACTTC.

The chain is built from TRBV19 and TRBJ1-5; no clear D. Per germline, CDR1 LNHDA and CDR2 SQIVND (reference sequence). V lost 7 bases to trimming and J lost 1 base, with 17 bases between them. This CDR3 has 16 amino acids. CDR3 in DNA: TGTGCCAGTACGCCCCTGAACCAACCAAGCAATCAGCCCCAGCATTTT. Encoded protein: CASTPLNQPSNQPQHF. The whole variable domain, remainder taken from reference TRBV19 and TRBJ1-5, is DGGITQSPKYLFRKEGQNVTLSCEQNLNHDAMYWYRQDPGQGLRLIYYSQIVNDFQKGDIAEGYSVSREKKESFPLTVTSAQKNPTAFYLCASTPLNQPSNQPQHFGDGTRLSIL.

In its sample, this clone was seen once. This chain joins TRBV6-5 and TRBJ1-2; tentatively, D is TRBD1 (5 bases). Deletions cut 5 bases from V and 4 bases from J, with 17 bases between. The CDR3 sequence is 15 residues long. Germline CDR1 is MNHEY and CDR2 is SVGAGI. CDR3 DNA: TGTGCCAGCAGTACTGGGACCCTTTGGGGCTATGGCTACACCTTC. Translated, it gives CASSTGTLWGYGYTF.

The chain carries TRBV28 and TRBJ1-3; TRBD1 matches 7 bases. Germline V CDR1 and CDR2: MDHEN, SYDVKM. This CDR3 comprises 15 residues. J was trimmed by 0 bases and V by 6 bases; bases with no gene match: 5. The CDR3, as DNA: TGTGCCAGCAGCCAGGGGGGCAGCTCTGGAAACACCATATATTTT. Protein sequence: CASSQGGSSGNTIYF. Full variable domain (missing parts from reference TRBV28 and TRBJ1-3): DVKVTQSSRYLVKRTGEKVFLECVQDMDHENMFWYRQDPGLGLRLIYFSYDVKMKEKGDIPEGYSVSREKKERFSLILESASTNQTSMYLCASSQGGSSGNTIYFGEGSWLTVV.

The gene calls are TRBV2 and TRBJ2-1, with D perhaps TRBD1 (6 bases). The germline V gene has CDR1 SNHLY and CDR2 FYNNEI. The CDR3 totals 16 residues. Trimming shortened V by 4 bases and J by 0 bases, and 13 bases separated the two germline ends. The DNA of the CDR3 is TGTGCCAGCAGTGGAGGGCAGGGGAGCTCCTACAATGAGCAGTTCTTC. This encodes CASSGGQGSSYNEQFF. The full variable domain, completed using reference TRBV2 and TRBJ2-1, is EPEVTQTPSHQVTQMGQEVILRCVPISNHLYFYWYRQILGQKVEFLVSFYNNEISEKSEIFDDQFSVERPDGSNFTLKIRSTKLEDSAMYFCASSGGQGSSYNEQFFGPGTRLTVL.

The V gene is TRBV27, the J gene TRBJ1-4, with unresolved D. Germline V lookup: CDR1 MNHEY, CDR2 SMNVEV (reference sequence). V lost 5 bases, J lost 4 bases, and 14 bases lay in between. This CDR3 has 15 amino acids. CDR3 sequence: CASSRTASNNEKLFF. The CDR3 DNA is TGTGCCAGCAGTAGGACCGCCTCTAATAATGAAAAACTGTTTTTT. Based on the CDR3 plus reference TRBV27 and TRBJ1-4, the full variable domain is EAQVTQNPRYLITVTGKKLTVTCSQNMNHEYMSWYRQDPGLGLRQIYYSMNVEVTDKGDVPEGYKVSRKEKRNFPLILESPSPNQTSLYFCASSRTASNNEKLFFGSGTQLSVL.

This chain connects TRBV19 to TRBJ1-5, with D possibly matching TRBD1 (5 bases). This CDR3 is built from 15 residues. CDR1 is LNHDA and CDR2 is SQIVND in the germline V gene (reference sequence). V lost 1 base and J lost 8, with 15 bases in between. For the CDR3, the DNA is TGTGCCAGTAGTATAGCGGGGGGAAGTGGCGAGCCCCAGCATTTT. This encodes CASSIAGGSGEPQHF.

The DNA of the CDR3 is TGTGCCACCCAGGTACCTTATGGCTACACCTTC. It yields the protein CATQVPYGYTF. The chain recombines TRBV7-9 with TRBJ1-2; D uncertain. V was shortened by 10 bases and J by 5 bases, with 11 bases between the two germline ends. CDR3 length: 11 amino acids. Germline CDR1 reads SEHNR; CDR2 reads FQNEAQ (reference sequence). The variable domain in full, completed from reference TRBV7-9 and TRBJ1-2, reads DTGVSQNPRHKITKRGQNVTFRCDPISEHNRLYWYRQTLGQGPEFLTYFQNEAQLEKSRLLSDRFSAERPKGSFSTLEIQRTEQGDSAMYLCATQVPYGYTFGSGTRLTVV.

The CDR3 DNA follows: TGCGCCAGCAGCTTGGGTACAGGGTCTCTTGGCTACACCTTC. This sequence encodes CASSLGTGSLGYTF. The chain uses TRBV5-1 and TRBJ1-2; the D gene is possibly TRBD1 (6 bases). This CDR3 spans 14 amino acids. The germline CDR1 and CDR2 sequences are SGHRS and YFSETQ. V dropped 0 bases and J dropped 7 bases, with 13 bases sitting between them.

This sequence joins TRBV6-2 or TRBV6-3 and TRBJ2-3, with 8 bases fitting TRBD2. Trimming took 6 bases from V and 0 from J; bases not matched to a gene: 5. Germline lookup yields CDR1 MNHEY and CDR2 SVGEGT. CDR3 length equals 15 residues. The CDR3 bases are TGTGCCAGCAGCCCTAAGCGGGGGAGCACAGATACGCAGTATTTT. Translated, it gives CASSPKRGSTDTQYF.

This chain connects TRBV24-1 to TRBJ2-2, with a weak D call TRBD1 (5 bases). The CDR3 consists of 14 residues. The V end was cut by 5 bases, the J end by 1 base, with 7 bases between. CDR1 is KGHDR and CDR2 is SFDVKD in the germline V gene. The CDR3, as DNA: TGTGCCACCAGTGGGACAAAGAACACCGGGGAGCTGTTTTTT. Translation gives CATSGTKNTGELFF.

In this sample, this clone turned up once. The CDR3, as DNA: TGTGCCAGCAGTGACTTCGGGACTAACGGGGAGCTGTTTTTT. It encodes CASSDFGTNGELFF. The chain combines TRBV9 with TRBJ2-2, with 7 bases fitting TRBD2. Germline-derived CDR1 and CDR2 are SGDLS and YYNGEE. Losses at the gene ends were 5 bases for V and 7 bases for J; bases not matched to a gene: 8. This CDR3 region has 14 residues.

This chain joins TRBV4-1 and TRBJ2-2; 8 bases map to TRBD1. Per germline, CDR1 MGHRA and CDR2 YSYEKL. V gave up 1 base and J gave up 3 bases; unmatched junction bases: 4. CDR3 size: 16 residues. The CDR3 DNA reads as TGCGCCAGCAGCCAAGGGACAGGGCAGGACACCGGGGAGCTGTTTTTT. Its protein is CASSQGTGQDTGELFF.

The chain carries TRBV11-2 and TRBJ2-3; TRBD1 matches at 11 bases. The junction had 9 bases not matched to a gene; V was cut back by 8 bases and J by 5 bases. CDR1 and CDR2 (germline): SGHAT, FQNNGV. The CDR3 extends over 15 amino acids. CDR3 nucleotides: TGTGCCAGCGGGGCCGGGACAGGGGGATTAGATACGCAGTATTTT. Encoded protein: CASGAGTGGLDTQYF.

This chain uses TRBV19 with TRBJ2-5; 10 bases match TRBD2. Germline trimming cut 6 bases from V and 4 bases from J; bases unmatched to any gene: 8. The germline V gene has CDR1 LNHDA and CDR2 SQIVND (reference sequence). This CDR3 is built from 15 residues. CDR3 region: CASSPIAGGRETQYF. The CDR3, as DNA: TGTGCCAGTAGCCCTATAGCGGGGGGCCGAGAGACCCAGTACTTC.

As DNA, the CDR3 is TGTGCCAGCAGTAGTCGACAGCCCGGTCAGCCCCAGCATTTT. Translated: CASSSRQPGQPQHF. The rearrangement links TRBV6-5 to TRBJ1-5; tentatively, D is TRBD1 (5 bases). The CDR3 has 14 residues. Trimming took 5 bases from V and 6 from J, leaving 14 bases between them. The germline V gene has CDR1 MNHEY and CDR2 SVGAGI.

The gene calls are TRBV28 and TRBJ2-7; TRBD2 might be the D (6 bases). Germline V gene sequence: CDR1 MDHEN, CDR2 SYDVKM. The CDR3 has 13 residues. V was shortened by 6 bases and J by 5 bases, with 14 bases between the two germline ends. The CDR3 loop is CASRGTVAHEQYF. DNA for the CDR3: TGTGCCAGCAGGGGGACTGTAGCTCACGAGCAGTACTTC.